This T cell receptor (beta chain) derives from a study of T cell responses to AZD1222 COVID-19 vaccine. Study outcomes and limitations: Females outnumbered males among donors, who were mostly white British; clonal diversity was possibly underestimated. With two AZD1222 doses given, Spike-specific TCR breadth and depth both rose. Distributed over spike, vaccine-associated CD4 TCRs predominated at 160-218 and 743-854.

For this clone: Its antigen remains unidentified.

Germline V gene lookup returns CDR1 SQVTM and CDR2 ANQGSEA. The CDR3 sequence is 14 residues long. Trimming removed 4 bases at V and 0 bases at J, with 13 bases between. Sequencing was performed with immunoSEQ multiplex PCR; in TCRdb, only in-frame clones are kept and a portion is missing. The sample records about 120,000 clones, 86% being singletons. The chain uses TRBV29-1 and TRBJ2-7; a possible D gene is TRBD2 (6 bases). The input for sequencing was peripheral blood, taken 28 days after the second AZD1222 dose. The receptor's source is an adult who received the AZD1222 COVID-19 vaccine. The CDR3 DNA is TGCAGCGTTGCCGGTGGCGGGAACTCCTACGAGCAGTACTTC. Translation gives CSVAGGGNSYEQYF.